This T cell receptor beta chain derives from a study of molecular identifiers for immune sequencing clone quantification. Via MiXCR, TCRdb re-called the PCR reads, giving one row per CDR3 protein. Among some 580,000 distinct CDR3 sequences listed, about 25% were seen once. J lost 6 bases, V lost 4 bases, and 8 bases had no gene match. The CDR3 sequence is 15 residues long. Germline CDR1 is SGHAT and CDR2 is FQNNGV. The sample was naive CD8+ T cells from blood, with Jurkat cell RNA spiked in. Subset meaning: FACS-sorted CD8+CD4-CCR7+CD45RA+ naive T cells. V and J are TRBV11-2 and TRBJ2-1; 8 bases are a match to TRBD1. The sequence derives from a human donor in good health. Some libraries in this study had Jurkat cell RNA spiked in. CDR3 sequence: CASSSGQGGPNEQFF. The CDR3 nucleotides are TGTGCCAGCAGCTCTGGACAGGGAGGTCCCAATGAGCAGTTCTTC.